The clone carrying this TCR beta chain came up many times. Its antigen is not identified. Trimming removed 2 bases at V and 0 bases at J, with 5 bases between. The CDR3 covers 14 residues. In germline, CDR1 is SGHDN, CDR2 FVKESK. These data are taken from a study of spatial heterogeneity in lung cancer. Whole-study context: Detection consistently yielded more beta chains than alpha chains. Regarding the study as a whole: More often at tumor resection than at routine follow-up, ubiquitous expanded tumor TCRs were detected in the blood.

Each TCR cDNA molecule carried a unique molecular identifier. MiXCR, applied by TCRdb to the 5' RACE reads, yields one record per CDR3 protein. Of tens of thousands of distinct CDR3 sequences detected, 5.8% appear once; the ten largest clones hold 11%. Described time point: sample taken at primary tumor resection. Researchers sequenced whole RNA taken from tumor, nontumor lung or frozen PBMC without sorting. Patients with untreated early-stage non-small cell lung cancer, numbering 72, were the donors. The chain combines TRBV14 with TRBJ1-5; D is ambiguous. The source was PBMCs, collected at surgery. The origin of this receptor is a male donor with early-stage non-small cell lung cancer. Here the CDR3 reads CASSQSYSNQPQHF. Written as DNA, the CDR3 is TGTGCCAGCAGCCAAAGTTATAGCAATCAGCCCCAGCATTTT.